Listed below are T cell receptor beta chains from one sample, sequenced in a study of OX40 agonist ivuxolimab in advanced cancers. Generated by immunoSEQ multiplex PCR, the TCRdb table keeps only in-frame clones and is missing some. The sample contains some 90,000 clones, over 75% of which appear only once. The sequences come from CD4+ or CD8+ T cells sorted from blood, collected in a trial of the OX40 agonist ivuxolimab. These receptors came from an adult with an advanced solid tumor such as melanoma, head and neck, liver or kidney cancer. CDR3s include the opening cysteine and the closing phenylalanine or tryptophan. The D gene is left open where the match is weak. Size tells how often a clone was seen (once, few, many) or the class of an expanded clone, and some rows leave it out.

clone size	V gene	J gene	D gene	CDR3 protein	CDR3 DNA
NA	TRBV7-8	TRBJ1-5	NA	CASASEAFYSNQPQHF	TGTGCCAGCGCGAGCGAGGCATTTTATAGCAATCAGCCCCAGCATTTT
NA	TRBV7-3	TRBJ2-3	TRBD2	CASSRLAGGQGTDTQYF	TGTGCCAGCAGCCGACTAGCGGGGGGCCAGGGCACAGATACGCAGTATTTT
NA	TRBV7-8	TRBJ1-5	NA	CASSADSNQPQHF	TGTGCCAGCAGCGCAGACAGCAATCAGCCCCAGCATTTT
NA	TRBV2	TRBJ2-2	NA	CASRKIWGGDTGELFF	TGTGCCAGCCGGAAAATATGGGGGGGCGACACCGGGGAGCTGTTTTTT
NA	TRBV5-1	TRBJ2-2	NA	CASTFSDNTGELFF	TGCGCCAGCACTTTTTCTGACAACACCGGGGAGCTGTTTTTT
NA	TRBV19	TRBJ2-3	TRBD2	CASGGRLAGRTDTQYF	TGTGCCAGTGGGGGCCGACTAGCGGGGCGCACAGATACGCAGTATTTT
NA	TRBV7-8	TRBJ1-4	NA	CASSQRGLGAREEKLFF	TGTGCCAGCAGCCAGAGGGGGTTGGGGGCGAGGGAGGAAAAACTGTTTTTT
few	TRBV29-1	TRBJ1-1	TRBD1	CSTRQGAATEAFF	TGCAGCACTAGACAGGGGGCGGCCACTGAAGCTTTCTTT
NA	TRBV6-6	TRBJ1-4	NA	CASKSGEKLFF	TGTGCCAGCAAGTCGGGTGAAAAACTGTTTTTT
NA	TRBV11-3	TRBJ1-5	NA	CASSLVHRDGNQPQHF	TGTGCCAGCAGCTTAGTGCACCGGGACGGGAATCAGCCCCAGCATTTT
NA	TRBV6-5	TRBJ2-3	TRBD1	CASTAGQGTFF	TGTGCCAGCACCGCAGGACAGGGAACTTTTTTT
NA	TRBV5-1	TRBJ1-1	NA	CASSPDGNTEAFF	TGCGCCAGCAGCCCCGATGGCAACACTGAAGCTTTCTTT
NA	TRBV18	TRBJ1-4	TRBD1	CASSPSGQGMVSEEKLFF	TGTGCCAGCTCACCATCGGGACAGGGTATGGTATCAGAAGAAAAACTGTTTTTT
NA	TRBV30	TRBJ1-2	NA	CAWDRGLWGGYTF	TGTGCCTGGGATAGGGGCCTCTGGGGCGGCTACACCTTC
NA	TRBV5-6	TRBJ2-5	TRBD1	CASSLPAGGKETQYF	TGTGCCAGCAGCCTCCCAGCAGGGGGTAAAGAGACCCAGTACTTC
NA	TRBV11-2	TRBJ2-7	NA	CASSHYQGPREQYF	TGTGCCAGCAGCCACTATCAGGGACCGAGGGAGCAGTACTTC
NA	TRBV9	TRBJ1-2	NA	CASSVDGYGYTF	TGTGCCAGCAGCGTAGACGGTTATGGCTACACCTTC
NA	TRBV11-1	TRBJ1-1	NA	CASSFGGNTEAFF	TGTGCCAGCAGCTTTGGGGGGAACACTGAAGCTTTCTTT
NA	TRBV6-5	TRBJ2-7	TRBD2	CASRSWTSGDGEQYF	TGTGCCAGCAGATCCTGGACTAGCGGGGACGGGGAGCAGTACTTC
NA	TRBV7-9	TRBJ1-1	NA	CASSLSVPEAFF	TGTGCCAGCAGCTTGTCCGTTCCTGAAGCTTTCTTT
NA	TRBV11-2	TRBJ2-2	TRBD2	CASSLGSGGQTGELFF	TGTGCCAGCAGCTTAGGTAGCGGGGGACAAACCGGGGAGCTGTTTTTT
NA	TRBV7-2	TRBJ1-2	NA	CASSNAAPGLGEGYTF	TGTGCCAGCAGCAACGCCGCCCCGGGGCTCGGGGAGGGCTACACCTTC
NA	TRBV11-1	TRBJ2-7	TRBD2	CASSLAGGFEQYF	TGTGCCAGCAGCCTAGCGGGGGGGTTCGAGCAGTACTTC
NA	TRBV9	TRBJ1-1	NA	CASSVVGGNTEAFF	TGTGCCAGCAGCGTAGTCGGAGGGAACACTGAAGCTTTCTTT
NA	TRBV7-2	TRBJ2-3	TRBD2	CASSLGGSLAGFTDTQYF	TGTGCCAGCAGCTTAGGGGGAAGCCTAGCGGGGTTCACAGATACGCAGTATTTT
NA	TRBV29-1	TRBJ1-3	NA	CSVQGSGNTIYF	TGCAGCGTTCAGGGATCTGGAAACACCATATATTTT
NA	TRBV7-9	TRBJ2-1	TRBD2	CASSPRGGRNEQFF	TGTGCCAGCAGCCCGCGGGGGGGCCGTAATGAGCAGTTCTTC
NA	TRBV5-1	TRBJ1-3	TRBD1	CASSWTGSGNTIYF	TGCGCCAGCAGCTGGACAGGGTCTGGAAACACCATATATTTT
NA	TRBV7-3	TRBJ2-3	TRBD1	CAIHRGADTDTQYF	TGTGCCATCCACAGGGGCGCGGACACAGATACGCAGTATTTT
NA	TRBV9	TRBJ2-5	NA	CASSVAAGQKETQYF	TGTGCCAGCAGCGTAGCCGCAGGACAAAAAGAGACCCAGTACTTC
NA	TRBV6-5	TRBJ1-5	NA	CASSGTANQPQHF	TGTGCCAGTTCCGGGACGGCGAATCAGCCCCAGCATTTT
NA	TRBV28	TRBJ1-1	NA	CASSWGAGTEAFF	TGTGCCAGCAGTTGGGGGGCGGGAACTGAAGCTTTCTTT
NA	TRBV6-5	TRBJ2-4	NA	CASSPDRPSKNIQYF	TGTGCCAGCAGCCCCGACAGGCCCTCCAAAAACATTCAGTACTTC
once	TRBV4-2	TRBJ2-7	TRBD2	CASSQDRRTSGDYEQYF	TGTGCCAGCAGCCAAGATCGGCGGACTAGCGGGGACTACGAGCAGTACTTC
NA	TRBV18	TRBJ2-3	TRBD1	CASSVKRTGAFTDTQYF	TGTGCCAGCTCGGTGAAAAGGACAGGGGCCTTCACAGATACGCAGTATTTT
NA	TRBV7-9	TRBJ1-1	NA	CASSNPGGTEAFF	TGTGCCAGCAGCAATCCTGGGGGCACTGAAGCTTTCTTT
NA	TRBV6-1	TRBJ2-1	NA	CASNSAGGDEQFF	TGTGCCAGCAACTCCGCCGGGGGCGATGAGCAGTTCTTC
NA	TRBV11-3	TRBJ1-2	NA	CASSDRRGPLWGYTF	TGTGCCAGCAGCGATCGAAGGGGCCCGCTGTGGGGCTACACCTTC
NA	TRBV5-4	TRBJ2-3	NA	CASSGGNTDTQYF	TGTGCCAGCAGCGGGGGGAACACAGATACGCAGTATTTT
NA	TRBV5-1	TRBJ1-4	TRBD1	CASSSGTGMGVNEKLFF	TGCGCCAGCAGCTCCGGGACAGGGATGGGGGTTAATGAAAAACTGTTTTTT
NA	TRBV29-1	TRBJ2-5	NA	CSGGQETQYF	TGCAGCGGCGGCCAAGAGACCCAGTACTTC